This is a list of T cell receptor beta chains from one sample in a study of blood T cell repertoires in COVID-19. Method: immunoSEQ multiplex PCR; TCRdb's copy keeps in-frame clones and lacks some. This table has approximately 290,000 clones, around 89% appearing once. Sample: PBMCs or T cells enriched from blood (not recorded which). These receptors came from a woman aged 18-35 years with acute COVID-19. Each CDR3 is given with its conserved first and last residue. D genes are given only for firm matches. Clone sizes are given selectively: once, few, many, or a class where the clone is expanded.

v_gene	j_gene	abundance	d_gene	CDR3nt	CDR3aa
TRBV28	TRBJ1-2	.	.	TGTGCCAGCAGTTTACGGTTGGAGCATGGCTACACCTTC	CASSLRLEHGYTF
TRBV3-1/TRBV3-2	TRBJ1-3	.	.	TGTGCCAGCAGCCAAACATACTCTGGAAACACCATATATTTT	CASSQTYSGNTIYF
TRBV7-2	TRBJ2-7	.	.	TGTGCCAGCAGCTTATGGACTGATATCTACGAGCAGTACTTC	CASSLWTDIYEQYF
TRBV30	TRBJ2-2	.	TRBD1	TGTGCCTGGAGTCCACCTAACAGGGGGACCGGGGAGCTGTTTTTT	CAWSPPNRGTGELFF
TRBV28	TRBJ1-2	.	.	TGTGCCAGCAGTTTGGGACCGACAGGAGGCTACACCTTC	CASSLGPTGGYTF
TRBV2	TRBJ2-7	.	TRBD1	TGTGCCAGCAGGGAAGGACAGGGACCCCTTTACGAGCAGTACTTC	CASREGQGPLYEQYF
TRBV20-1	TRBJ1-5	.	.	TGCAGTGCTAGTCTAAACGACGACAGCTACAATCAGCCCCAGCATTTT	CSASLNDDSYNQPQHF
TRBV6-5	TRBJ1-4	.	.	TGTGCCAGCAGCCGGTGGTCGACTAATGAAAAACTGTTTTTT	CASSRWSTNEKLFF
TRBV25-1	TRBJ2-7	.	TRBD2	TGTGCCAGCAGTGAATATTGCGAGACTAGCGGCTGCGAGCAGTACTTC	CASSEYCETSGCEQYF
TRBV19	TRBJ1-2	.	.	TGTGCCAGTAGTATCCAGGGACTCTATGGCTACACCTTC	CASSIQGLYGYTF
TRBV7-2	TRBJ2-1	.	.	TGTGCCAGCAGCTTAGATGGCAGCGGCAATGAGCAGTTCTTC	CASSLDGSGNEQFF
TRBV11-3	TRBJ2-7	.	.	TGTGCCAGCACCCTAGACAGCTCCTACGAGCAGTACTTC	CASTLDSSYEQYF
TRBV28	TRBJ1-2	few	TRBD1	TGTGCCAGCAGTTTACTATTGGACAGGCTCAACACCTTC	CASSLLLDRLNTF
TRBV5-8	TRBJ2-7	.	.	TGTGCCAGCAGCTTGGCCCGGCCAGGGGAGAGGAACGAGCAGTACTTC	CASSLARPGERNEQYF
TRBV5-4	TRBJ1-1	.	.	TGTGCCAGCAGCCCCGTTAAAGGCGTTCGGGTAAACACTGAAGCTTTCTTT	CASSPVKGVRVNTEAFF
TRBV25-1	TRBJ2-2	once	TRBD1	TGTGCCAGCAGTGCCAAAAACAGGGGTGGCACCGGGGAGCTGTTTTTT	CASSAKNRGGTGELFF
TRBV10-3	TRBJ1-2	.	.	TGTGCCATCAGTGAGTTGGAGGGCTATGGCTACACCTTC	CAISELEGYGYTF
TRBV27	TRBJ1-5	.	TRBD1	TGTGCCAGCAGCCATAAGACAGGGGTCAATCAGCCCCAGCATTTT	CASSHKTGVNQPQHF
TRBV29-1	TRBJ1-1	.	.	TGCAGCGTGGCCGGGGACAACTTGAACACTGAAGCTTTCTTT	CSVAGDNLNTEAFF
TRBV5-1	TRBJ2-7	few	TRBD1	TGCGCCAGCAGCTTGGCCTTGACAGGGGTGTACGAGCAGTACTTC	CASSLALTGVYEQYF
TRBV28	TRBJ1-1	once	.	TGTGCCAGCAGTTTACGCTCCACGGTACTTCGAGGCACTGAAGCTTTCTTT	CASSLRSTVLRGTEAFF
TRBV3-1/TRBV3-2	TRBJ2-3	.	.	TGTGCCAGCAGCCCTACCAGCGGGAGCACAGATACGCAGTATTTT	CASSPTSGSTDTQYF
TRBV2	TRBJ2-3	once	TRBD2	TGTGCCAGCAGTGATAGACTAGCGGGACGGACAGATACGCAGTATTTT	CASSDRLAGRTDTQYF
TRBV28	TRBJ2-1	.	TRBD2	TGTGCCAGCAGGACCCGGGACGGGAGGCACAATGAGCAGTTCTTC	CASRTRDGRHNEQFF
TRBV27	TRBJ2-7	.	TRBD2	TGTGCCAGCAGTTTATCGTTGACTAGCGAAGGCTACGAGCAGTACTTC	CASSLSLTSEGYEQYF
TRBV11-3	TRBJ2-1	.	TRBD2	TGTGCCAGCAGCCGAGGGGGTACTAGCGGGGGAAATGAGCAGTTCTTC	CASSRGGTSGGNEQFF
TRBV9	TRBJ2-2	.	.	TGTGCCAGCAGCGTAGGTATCGGGGAGCTGTTTTTT	CASSVGIGELFF
TRBV6-5	TRBJ2-7	.	TRBD1	TGTGCCAGCAGACCCCCGGGGACAGGGATCTACGAGCAGTACTTC	CASRPPGTGIYEQYF
TRBV15	TRBJ1-5	.	TRBD1	TGTGCCACCAGCAGGGACAGGTTCGGGGAGCCCCAGCATTTT	CATSRDRFGEPQHF
TRBV28	TRBJ2-3	.	.	TGTGCCAGCAGTTTAGGTGCGGTGAACACAGATACGCAGTATTTT	CASSLGAVNTDTQYF
TRBV6-2/TRBV6-3	TRBJ2-7	.	.	TGTGCCAGCAGTCCGAGAAGGGGCGGCTACGAGCAGTACTTC	CASSPRRGGYEQYF
TRBV9	TRBJ1-3	.	TRBD1	TGTGCCAGCAGCGTAGGGGCAGGGGGCAGAAACACCATATATTTT	CASSVGAGGRNTIYF